The rows below give T cell receptor beta chains drawn from one sample of a study of blood T cell repertoires in COVID-19. Clones were read by immunoSEQ multiplex PCR, and TCRdb kept only the in-frame ones, dropping some. The sample lists hundreds of thousands of clones; more than 70% were seen once. Sequenced sample: PBMCs or T cells enriched from blood (not recorded which). The origin of the receptors is a man aged 30-40 years with acute COVID-19. Each CDR3 is given with its conserved first and last residue. The D gene is left open where the match is weak. Clone size is stated in some rows and not others, as once, few, many or a class when expanded.

TRBJ2-7 | TRBV7-9 | NA | NA | TGTGCCAGCAGCCCACATTTTTACGAGCAGTACTTC | CASSPHFYEQYF
TRBJ1-6 | TRBV19 | NA | TRBD1 | TGTGCCAGTAGCGACAGGGCTCATTCACCCCTCCACTTT | CASSDRAHSPLHF
TRBJ1-1 | TRBV5-1 | NA | NA | TGCGCCAGCAGTCCCAACAATGGGGCGGACGCTTTCTTT | CASSPNNGADAFF
TRBJ1-2 | TRBV24-1 | once | NA | TGTGCCACCAGTGATCGGACAAGGGCTAACTATGGCTACACCTTC | CATSDRTRANYGYTF
TRBJ1-6 | TRBV5-1 | once | TRBD1 | TGCGCCAGCAGGCTTCGTGGCGGGGACAGTTCACCCCTCCACTTT | CASRLRGGDSSPLHF
TRBJ2-1 | TRBV7-9 | NA | NA | TGTGCCAGCAGCCGTCCCACAGGCGTCAGGAATGAGCAGTTCTTC | CASSRPTGVRNEQFF
TRBJ1-1 | TRBV19 | NA | NA | TGTGCCAGTAGTATTGGGGCCGGATTGAACACTGAAGCTTTCTTT | CASSIGAGLNTEAFF
TRBJ2-3 | TRBV5-1 | NA | NA | TGCGCCAGCAGCCTTCGGGGGGCCGGGACAGATACGCAGTATTTT | CASSLRGAGTDTQYF
TRBJ2-1 | TRBV10-1 | NA | NA | TGCGCCAGCAGTCCCCAGGGCCCAAATGAGCAGTTCTTC | CASSPQGPNEQFF
TRBJ1-2 | TRBV1 | NA | NA | TGCACCAGCAGCCAAGATAAACAGGGGATTACAATTACTAACTATGGCTACACCTTC | CTSSQDKQGITITNYGYTF
TRBJ2-1 | TRBV24-1 | NA | TRBD2 | TGTGCCACCAGTGGTTTGTTGGGAGGGGAGCAGTTCTTC | CATSGLLGGEQFF
TRBJ2-5 | TRBV10-3 | NA | NA | TGTGCCATCAGTCACCCCGCGGGCGGGCAAGAGACCCAGTACTTC | CAISHPAGGQETQYF
TRBJ2-5 | TRBV10-1 | NA | NA | TGCGCCAGCCAGGCTGAAGAGACCCAGTACTTC | CASQAEETQYF